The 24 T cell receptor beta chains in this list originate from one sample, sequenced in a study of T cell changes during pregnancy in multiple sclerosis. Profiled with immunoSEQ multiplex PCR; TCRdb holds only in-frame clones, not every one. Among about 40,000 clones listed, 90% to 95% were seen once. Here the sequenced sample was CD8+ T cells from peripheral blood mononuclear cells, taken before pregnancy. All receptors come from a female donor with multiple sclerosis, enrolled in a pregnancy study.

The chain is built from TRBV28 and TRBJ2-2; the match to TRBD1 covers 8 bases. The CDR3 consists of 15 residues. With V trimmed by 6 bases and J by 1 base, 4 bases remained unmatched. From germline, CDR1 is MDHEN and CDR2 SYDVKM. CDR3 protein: CASRPGTGNTGELFF. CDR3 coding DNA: TGTGCCAGCAGACCCGGGACAGGGAACACCGGGGAGCTGTTTTTT.

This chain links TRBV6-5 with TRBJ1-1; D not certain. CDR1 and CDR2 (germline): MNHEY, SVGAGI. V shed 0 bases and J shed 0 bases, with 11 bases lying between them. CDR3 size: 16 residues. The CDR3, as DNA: TGTGCCAGCAGTTACTCGATTGAGATATTGAACACTGAAGCTTTCTTT. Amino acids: CASSYSIEILNTEAFF.

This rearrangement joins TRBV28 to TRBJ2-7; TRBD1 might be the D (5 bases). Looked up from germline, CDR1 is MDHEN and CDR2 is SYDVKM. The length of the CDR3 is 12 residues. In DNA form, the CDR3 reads TGTGCTGGCGGTTCCCAAGGGGACGAGCAGTACTTC. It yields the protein CAGGSQGDEQYF.

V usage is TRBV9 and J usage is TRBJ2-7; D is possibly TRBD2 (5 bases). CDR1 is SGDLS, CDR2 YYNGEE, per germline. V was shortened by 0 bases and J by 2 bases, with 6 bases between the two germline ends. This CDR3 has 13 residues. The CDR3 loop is CASSVGETYEQYF. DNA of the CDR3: TGTGCCAGCAGCGTAGGGGAGACCTACGAGCAGTACTTC.

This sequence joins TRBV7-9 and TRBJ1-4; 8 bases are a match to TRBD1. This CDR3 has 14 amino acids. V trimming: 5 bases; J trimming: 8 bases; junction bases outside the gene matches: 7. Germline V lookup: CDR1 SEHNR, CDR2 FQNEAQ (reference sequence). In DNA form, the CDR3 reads TGTGCCAGCAGCCCGGACAGGGTAGGCGAAAAACTGTTTTTT. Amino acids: CASSPDRVGEKLFF.

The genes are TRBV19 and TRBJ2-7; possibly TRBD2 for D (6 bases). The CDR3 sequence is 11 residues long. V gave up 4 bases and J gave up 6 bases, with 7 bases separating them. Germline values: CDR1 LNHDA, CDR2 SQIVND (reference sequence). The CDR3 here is CASSTGSEQYF. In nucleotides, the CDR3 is TGTGCCAGTAGTACCGGGAGCGAGCAGTACTTC.

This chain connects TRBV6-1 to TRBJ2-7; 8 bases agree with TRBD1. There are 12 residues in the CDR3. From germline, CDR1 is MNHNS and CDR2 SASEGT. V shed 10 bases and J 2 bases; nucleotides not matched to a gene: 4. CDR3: CAIDRGPYEQYF. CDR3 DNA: TGTGCCATCGACAGGGGTCCCTACGAGCAGTACTTC.

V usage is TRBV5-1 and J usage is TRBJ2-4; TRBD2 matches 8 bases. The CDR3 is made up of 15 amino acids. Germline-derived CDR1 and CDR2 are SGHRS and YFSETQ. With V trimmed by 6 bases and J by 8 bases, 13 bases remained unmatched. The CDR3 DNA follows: TGCGCCAGCACGGAGGACGGGAGGGAGATTGACATTCAGTACTTC. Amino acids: CASTEDGREIDIQYF.

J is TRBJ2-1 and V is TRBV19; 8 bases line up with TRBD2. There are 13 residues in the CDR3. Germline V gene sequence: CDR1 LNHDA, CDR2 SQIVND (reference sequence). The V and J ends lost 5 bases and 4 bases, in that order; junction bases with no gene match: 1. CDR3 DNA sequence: TGTGCCAGTAGTCCGGGAGGGTACAATGAGCAGTTCTTC. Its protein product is CASSPGGYNEQFF. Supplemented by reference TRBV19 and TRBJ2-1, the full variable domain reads DGGITQSPKYLFRKEGQNVTLSCEQNLNHDAMYWYRQDPGQGLRLIYYSQIVNDFQKGDIAEGYSVSREKKESFPLTVTSAQKNPTAFYLCASSPGGYNEQFFGPGTRLTVL.

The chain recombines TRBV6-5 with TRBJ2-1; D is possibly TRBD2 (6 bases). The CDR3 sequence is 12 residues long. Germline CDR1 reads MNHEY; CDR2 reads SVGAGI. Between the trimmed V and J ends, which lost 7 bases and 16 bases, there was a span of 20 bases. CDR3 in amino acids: CASNNWGDSIFF. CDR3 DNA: TGTGCCAGCAACAACTGGGGGGATTCTATATTCTTC.

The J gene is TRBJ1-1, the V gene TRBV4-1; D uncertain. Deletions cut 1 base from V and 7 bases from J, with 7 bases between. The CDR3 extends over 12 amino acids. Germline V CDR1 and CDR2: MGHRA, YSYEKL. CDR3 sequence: CASSQGSFEAFF. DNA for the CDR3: TGCGCCAGCAGCCAAGGTTCATTTGAAGCTTTCTTT.

The DNA for the CDR3 is TGTGCCAGCAGCCCCGGGACTAGCGGGGAGGCGCAGTATTTT. Amino acids: CASSPGTSGEAQYF. This chain links TRBV7-3 with TRBJ2-3; 13 nucleotides match TRBD2. Per the germline V gene, CDR1 is SGHTA and CDR2 is FQGTGA. The CDR3 extends over 14 amino acids. Unmatched junction bases numbered 6, after V lost 5 bases and J lost 10 bases.

CDR3 DNA sequence: TGCGCCAGCAGCCAAGTCTCCGGGACAGGTGGCAATCAGCCCCAGCATTTT. Protein: CASSQVSGTGGNQPQHF. This chain links TRBV4-1 with TRBJ1-5, with TRBD1 matching over 8 bases. The CDR3 totals 17 residues. Germline trimming cut 1 base from V and 2 bases from J; bases unmatched to any gene: 7. Germline V gene sequence: CDR1 MGHRA, CDR2 YSYEKL.

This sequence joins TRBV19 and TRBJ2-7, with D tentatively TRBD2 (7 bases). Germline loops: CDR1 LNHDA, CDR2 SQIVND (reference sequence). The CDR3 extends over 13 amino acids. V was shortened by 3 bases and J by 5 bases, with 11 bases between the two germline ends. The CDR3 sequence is CASSIGGLDEQYF. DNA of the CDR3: TGTGCCAGTAGTATCGGGGGGCTTGACGAGCAGTACTTC.

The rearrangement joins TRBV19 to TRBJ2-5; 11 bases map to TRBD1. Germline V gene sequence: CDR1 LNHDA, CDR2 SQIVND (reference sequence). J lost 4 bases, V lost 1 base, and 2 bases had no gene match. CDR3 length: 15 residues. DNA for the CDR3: TGTGCCAGTAGTATAGCCGGGACAGGGGGAGAGACCCAGTACTTC. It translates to CASSIAGTGGETQYF.

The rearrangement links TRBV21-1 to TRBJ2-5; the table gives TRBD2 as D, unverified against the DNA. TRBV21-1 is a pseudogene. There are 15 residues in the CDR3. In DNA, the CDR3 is TGTGCCAGCACCAAAAGCCAGCGGGAGTGGGAGACCCAGTACTTC. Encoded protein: CASTKSQREWETQYF.

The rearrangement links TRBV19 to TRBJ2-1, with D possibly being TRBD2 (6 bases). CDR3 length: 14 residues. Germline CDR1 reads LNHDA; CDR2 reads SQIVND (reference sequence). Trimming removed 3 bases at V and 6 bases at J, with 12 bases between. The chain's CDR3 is CASSIPVTSNEQFF. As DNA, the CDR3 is TGTGCCAGTAGTATTCCCGTGACTAGCAATGAGCAGTTCTTC.

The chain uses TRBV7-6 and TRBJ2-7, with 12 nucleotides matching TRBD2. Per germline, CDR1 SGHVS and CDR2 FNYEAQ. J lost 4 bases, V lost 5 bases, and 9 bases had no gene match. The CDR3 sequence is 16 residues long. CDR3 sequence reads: CASSPRGLAGGYEQYF. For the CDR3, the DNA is TGTGCCAGCAGCCCTCGGGGGCTAGCGGGAGGGTACGAGCAGTACTTC.

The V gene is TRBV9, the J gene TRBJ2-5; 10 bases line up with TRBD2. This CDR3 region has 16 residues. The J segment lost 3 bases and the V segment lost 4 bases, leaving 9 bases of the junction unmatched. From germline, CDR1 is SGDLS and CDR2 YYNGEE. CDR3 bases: TGTGCCAGCAGCCTTGGACTAGCGGATCTAAAAGAGACCCAGTACTTC. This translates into CASSLGLADLKETQYF.

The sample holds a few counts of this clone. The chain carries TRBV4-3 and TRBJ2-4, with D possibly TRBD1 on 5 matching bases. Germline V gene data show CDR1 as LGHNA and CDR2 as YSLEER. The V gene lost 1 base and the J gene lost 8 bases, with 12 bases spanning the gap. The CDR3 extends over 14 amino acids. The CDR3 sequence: CASSQGTSLDIQYF. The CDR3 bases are TGCGCCAGCAGCCAAGGGACAAGTTTGGACATTCAGTACTTC.

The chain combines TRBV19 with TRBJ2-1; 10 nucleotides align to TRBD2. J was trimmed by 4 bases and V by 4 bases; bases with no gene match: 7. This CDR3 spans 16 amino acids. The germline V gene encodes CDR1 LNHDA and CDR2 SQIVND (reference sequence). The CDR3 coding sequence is TGTGCCAGTAGTAAAGGGGTGACTAGCGGGTACAATGAGCAGTTCTTC. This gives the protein CASSKGVTSGYNEQFF.

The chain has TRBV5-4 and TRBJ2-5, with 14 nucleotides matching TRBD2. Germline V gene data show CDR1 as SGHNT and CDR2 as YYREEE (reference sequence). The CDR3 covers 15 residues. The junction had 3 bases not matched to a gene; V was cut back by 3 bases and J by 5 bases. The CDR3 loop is CASSWRTSGGETQYF. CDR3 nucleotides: TGTGCCAGCAGCTGGCGGACTAGCGGGGGGGAGACCCAGTACTTC.

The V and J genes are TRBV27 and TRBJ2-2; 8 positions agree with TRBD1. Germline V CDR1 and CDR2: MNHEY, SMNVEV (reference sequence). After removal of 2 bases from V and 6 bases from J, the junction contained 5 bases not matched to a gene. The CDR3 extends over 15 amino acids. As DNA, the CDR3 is TGTGCCAGCAGTTTAATGGCAGGGGGCGCCGGGGAGCTGTTTTTT. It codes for CASSLMAGGAGELFF.

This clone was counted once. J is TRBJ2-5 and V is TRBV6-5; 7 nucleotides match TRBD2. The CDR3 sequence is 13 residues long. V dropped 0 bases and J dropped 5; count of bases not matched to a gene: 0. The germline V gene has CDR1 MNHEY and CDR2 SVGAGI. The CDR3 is CASSYSGGETQYF. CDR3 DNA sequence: TGTGCCAGCAGTTACTCGGGGGGGGAGACCCAGTACTTC.